A single sample gave rise to the 18 T cell receptor beta chains below, sequenced in a study of shared clonotypes between healthy human individuals. Profiled with immunoSEQ multiplex PCR; TCRdb holds only in-frame clones, not every one. The top ten clones hold around 10% of a sample with more than 200,000 clones, approximately 70% of them seen once. The sequencing sample was made of memory CD4+ T cells sorted from blood. Specified subset: CD45RA-negative fraction. These receptors came from a man aged 30 to 39 in good health.

The chain carries TRBV6-5 and TRBJ2-5; D call uncertain. This CDR3 has 13 residues. V was pared by 5 bases and J by 5 bases, with 12 bases between. Germline V gene sequence: CDR1 MNHEY, CDR2 SVGAGI. DNA of the CDR3: TGTGCCAGCAGTGATTCGGAGAAGGAGACCCAGTACTTC. Its translation is CASSDSEKETQYF.

This clone was seen a few times. The gene calls are TRBV6-1 and TRBJ2-7; D is undetermined. Trimming took off 6 bases at V and 7 bases at J, with 10 bases between the two ends. Germline loops: CDR1 MNHNS, CDR2 SASEGT. The CDR3 spans 11 residues. The CDR3 DNA is TGTGCCAGCAGAAACCGGAGAGAGCAGTACTTC. It yields the protein CASRNRREQYF.

The CDR3 DNA sequence: TGCAGCGTCGTTAAGGGACAGGGAATTCGGGAGACCCAGTACTTC. Translation: CSVVKGQGIRETQYF. The V gene is TRBV29-1, the J gene TRBJ2-5; the match to TRBD1 covers 9 bases. J was trimmed by 5 bases and V by 6 bases; bases with no gene match: 13. The germline CDR1 and CDR2 sequences are SQVTM and ANQGSEA. The CDR3 covers 15 residues.

The rearrangement uses TRBV7-2 and TRBJ2-3; D call uncertain. Germline V lookup: CDR1 SGHTA, CDR2 FQGNSA. The CDR3 runs 14 residues. Trimming removed 1 base at V and 5 bases at J, with 10 bases between. The CDR3 nucleotides read TGTGCCAGCAGCTTAGGCGCGCCGAGAGATACGCAGTATTTT. Encoded protein: CASSLGAPRDTQYF.

Only a few counts were recorded for this clone. This sample includes further DNA sequences coding for the same CDR3. V and J are TRBV2 and TRBJ1-1; no clear D. Germline CDR1 SNHLY, CDR2 FYNNEI. Trimming took off 6 bases at V and 1 base at J, with 0 bases between the two ends. The CDR3 contains 10 residues. The CDR3 nucleotides are TGTGCCAGCAGGAACACTGAAGCTTTCTTT. It specifies CASRNTEAFF.

V and J are TRBV7-2 and TRBJ2-2, with 13 positions matching TRBD2. There are 17 residues in the CDR3. Germline-derived CDR1 and CDR2 are SGHTA and FQGNSA. Trimming cost V 5 bases and J 7 bases; bases outside gene matches: 10. The CDR3 coding sequence is TGTGCCAGCAGCCCCGGGATCGGACTAGCGGGAGTCGGGGAGCTGTTTTTT. Protein: CASSPGIGLAGVGELFF.

This chain connects TRBV5-6 to TRBJ1-5; unclear D gene. This CDR3 spans 14 amino acids. Germline CDR1 SGHDT, CDR2 YYEEEE. V was shortened by 0 bases and J by 2 bases, with 6 bases between the two germline ends. The CDR3 DNA reads TGTGCCAGCAGCTTGGCACTTGGCAATCAGCCCCAGCATTTT. Its translation is CASSLALGNQPQHF.

The chain is built from TRBV21-1 and TRBJ2-7; TRBD1, the D gene given by the table, was not confirmed from the DNA. TRBV21-1 corresponds to a pseudogene. This CDR3 region has 17 residues. The chain's CDR3 is CASSTQEFRDSASEQYF. The DNA of the CDR3 is TGTGCCAGCAGCACTCAGGAGTTCCGGGACAGTGCCTCCGAGCAGTACTTC.

The chain joins TRBV5-1 to TRBJ2-2, with 11 bases identical to TRBD2. J gave up 3 bases and V 7 bases, and 5 bases lay outside the gene matches. Germline CDR1 reads SGHRS; CDR2 reads YFSETQ. The CDR3 runs to 15 residues. CDR3 sequence (DNA): TGCGCCAGCGGTGGGACTAGCGGATACACCGGGGAGCTGTTTTTT. Its protein is CASGGTSGYTGELFF.

The V and J genes are TRBV28 and TRBJ2-2; 8 bases are shared with TRBD1. The length of the CDR3 is 17 residues. Germline V gene sequence: CDR1 MDHEN, CDR2 SYDVKM. V gave up 3 bases and J gave up 3 bases; unmatched junction bases: 9. This CDR3 is CASSLPRTGRDTGELFF. The CDR3 nucleotides read TGTGCCAGCAGTTTGCCACGGACAGGGCGCGACACCGGGGAGCTGTTTTTT.

The J gene is TRBJ2-7, the V gene TRBV5-4, with D possibly TRBD1 on 5 matching bases. Germline V lookup: CDR1 SGHNT, CDR2 YYREEE (reference sequence). V lost 0 bases, J lost 0 bases, and 16 bases lay in between. The CDR3 consists of 17 residues. The DNA of the CDR3 is TGTGCCAGCAGCTTGGTCCCCGATAAGGACAACTCCTACGAGCAGTACTTC. Protein: CASSLVPDKDNSYEQYF.

This clone appeared a few times. V and J are TRBV18 and TRBJ2-3; 7 bases fit TRBD2. Germline V gene lookup returns CDR1 KGHSH and CDR2 LQKENI. The CDR3 has 15 residues. V was pared by 3 bases and J by 2 bases, with 5 bases of the junction left unmatched. The CDR3 nucleotides are TGTGCCAGCTCACCCGCTAGCGGAGCCACAGATACGCAGTATTTT. Its protein product is CASSPASGATDTQYF.

The V call is TRBV6-1, the J call TRBJ2-3, with 7 bases that match TRBD2. V was clipped by 5 bases and J by 5 bases; unmatched bases: 4. In germline, CDR1 is MNHNS, CDR2 SASEGT. The CDR3 contains 13 residues. The CDR3 coding sequence is TGTGCCAGCAGTCCTTTAGCGGGAGATACGCAGTATTTT. Encoded protein: CASSPLAGDTQYF.

The rearrangement links TRBV6-4 to TRBJ2-4; 7 positions agree with TRBD1. The CDR3 is 13 amino acids. The V gene end was trimmed by 3 bases and the J gene end by 8 bases; junction bases not matched to a gene: 4. Looked up from germline, CDR1 is MRHNA and CDR2 is SNTAGT. CDR3 DNA sequence: TGTGCCAGCAGTGAAAAAGACAGGGACATTCAGTACTTC. This sequence encodes CASSEKDRDIQYF.

The chain is built from TRBV9 and TRBJ2-1; D might be TRBD1 or TRBD2, each matching 5 bases. CDR1 SGDLS and CDR2 YYNGEE come from the germline V gene. The CDR3 covers 16 residues. Trimming left V 0 bases short and J 3 bases short, with 13 bases between. DNA for the CDR3: TGTGCCAGCAGCGTAGTTCACGGGACGGGCTACAATGAGCAGTTCTTC. Protein: CASSVVHGTGYNEQFF.

The chain uses TRBV7-3 and TRBJ1-5, with no clear D. The CDR3 extends over 13 amino acids. Trimming left V 3 bases short and J 7 bases short, with 10 bases between. Per the germline V gene, CDR1 is SGHTA and CDR2 is FQGTGA. Here the CDR3 DNA reads TGTGCCAGCAGCTTGCGCGCGGGGCAGCCCCAGCATTTT. Encoded protein: CASSLRAGQPQHF. The variable domain in full, with the rest retrieved from reference TRBV7-3 and TRBJ1-5, is GAGVSQTPSNKVTEKGKYVELRCDPISGHTALYWYRQSLGQGPEFLIYFQGTGAADDSGLPNDRFFAVRPEGSVSTLKIQRTERGDSAVYLCASSLRAGQPQHFGDGTRLSIL.

The chain uses TRBV6-1 and TRBJ2-2, with D perhaps TRBD1 (6 bases). V lost 0 bases to trimming and J lost 4 bases, with 12 bases between them. Germline CDR1 and CDR2: MNHNS and SASEGT. The CDR3 covers 16 residues. CDR3 DNA sequence: TGTGCCAGCAGTGAAGCAGGGGGTGGAATCACCGGGGAGCTGTTTTTT. It is translated as CASSEAGGGITGELFF.

The chain is built from TRBV18 and TRBJ2-5, with 8 bases fitting TRBD1. The germline CDR1 and CDR2 sequences are KGHSH and LQKENI. This CDR3 is built from 16 residues. V was clipped by 3 bases and J by 0 bases; unmatched bases: 6. CDR3 in amino acids: CASSPGQGTYQETQYF. In DNA, the CDR3 is TGTGCCAGCTCACCCGGACAGGGAACGTACCAAGAGACCCAGTACTTC.